This T cell receptor (beta chain) was observed in a study of cytomegalovirus exposure and HLA in healthy donors. Study background: In a later analysis, it was reported that the roughly 120 validation repertoires had been produced on the same platform as the 500 to 850 repertoires belonging to the first cohort. Study-wide findings and caveats: For most TCR sequences rarity was the rule, although some public TCRs occurred in many donors.

Method: immunoSEQ multiplex PCR; TCRdb's copy keeps in-frame clones and lacks some. Counted here are about 110,000 clones, around 85% occurring once; the ten biggest clones make up roughly 3%. The CDR3 has 13 residues. V dropped 1 base and J dropped 9 bases, with 13 bases sitting between them. Germline values: CDR1 SNHLY, CDR2 FYNNEI. In its sample, this clone was seen a few times. As yet, its antigen is unknown. The specimen was PBMCs. This rearrangement joins TRBV2 to TRBJ2-7, with a weak D call TRBD2 (5 bases). The source of this sequence is a woman aged 18-35 years in good health and CMV-seronegative. CDR3 amino acids: CASSEGRSSPQYF. In DNA form, the CDR3 reads TGTGCCAGCAGTGAAGGACGGTCTAGCCCGCAGTACTTC.